The 13 T cell receptor beta chains below all came from one sample that was sequenced in a study of T cell clonality in common variable immunodeficiency. The antigens for these receptors are not known. Profiling relied on immunoSEQ multiplex PCR, and the TCRdb table lists in-frame clones only, not all of them. The sample presents about 6,600 clones, none singletons. Study-wide results and caveats: In common variable immunodeficiency, TCR beta chains reportedly carried fewer deletions and N-nucleotide insertions.

The specimen sequenced was peripheral blood mononuclear cells. All receptors come from a human donor with common variable immunodeficiency.

Turning to this clone: The read is 3 residues too short to cover the CDR3 end, so that end is filled in from the germline J gene. The chain uses TRBV7-3 and TRBJ2-1; tentative D call: TRBD1 (7 bases). The CDR3 spans 20 residues. Germline V CDR1 and CDR2: SGHTA, FQGTGA. Trimming removed 1 base from V and 2 bases from J, with 24 bases in between. CDR3 DNA (partial): TGTGCCAGCAGCTTAAAGAGCCAGGGGGGATATGGACGACCCTACAATGAG. Its translation: CASSLKSQGGYGRPYNE. The CDR3 in its entirety is CASSLKSQGGYGRPYNEQFF.

In the case of this clone: The read ends 3 residues before the CDR3 terminus; that terminus is restored from the germline J gene. The rearrangement joins TRBV7-6 to TRBJ2-7; 7 bases agree with TRBD2. The CDR3 extends over 14 amino acids. Germline loops: CDR1 SGHVS, CDR2 FNYEAQ. J was trimmed by 5 bases and V by 5 bases; bases with no gene match: 9. CDR3 DNA (partial): TGTGCCAGCAGCCTCCTCGCGGGAGTCCACGAG. It encodes CASSLLAGVHE. The CDR3, in full, reads CASSLLAGVHEQYF.

This clone came up a few times. The read is 3 residues too short to cover the CDR3 end, so that end is filled in from the germline J gene. This chain uses TRBV7-9 with TRBJ1-1, with 10 bases matching TRBD1. The germline V gene encodes CDR1 SEHNR and CDR2 FQNEAQ (reference sequence). The length of the CDR3 is 12 residues. The covered CDR3 bases are TGTGCCAGCAGCCCGGACAGGGGGGAA. Its translation is CASSPDRGE. The whole CDR3 region reads CASSPDRGEAFF. Supplemented by reference TRBV7-9 and TRBJ1-1, the full variable domain reads DTGVSQNPRHKITKRGQNVTFRCDPISEHNRLYWYRQTLGQGPEFLTYFQNEAQLEKSRLLSDRFSAERPKGSFSTLEIQRTEQGDSAMYLCASSPDRGEAFFGQGTRLTVV.

Points on this clone: The observed sequence ends 3 residues before the CDR3 terminus, with the missing tail filled in from the germline J gene. The rearrangement links TRBV19 to TRBJ2-7, with 9 bases lining up with TRBD2. Germline CDR1 is LNHDA and CDR2 is SQIVND (reference sequence). This CDR3 spans 14 amino acids. V shed 4 bases, J shed 2 bases, and the junction held 3 bases outside the gene matches. The CDR3 region is CASSKTSGTYEQYF. The sequenced part of the CDR3 DNA is TGTGCCAGTAGTAAGACTAGCGGCACCTACGAG.

By frequency in the sample, this clone is medium-sized. The read ends 3 residues early relative to the CDR3; the germline J gene fills the gap. The chain has TRBV15 and TRBJ1-6; D is undetermined. V was shortened by 0 bases and J by 1 base, with 4 bases between the two germline ends. CDR1 is LNHNV, CDR2 YYDKDF, per germline (reference sequence). The CDR3 is 15 residues long. The sequenced part of the CDR3 DNA is TGTGCCACCAGCAGAGACAGTTCCTATAATTCACCC. This translates into CATSRDSSYNSP. In full, the CDR3 reads CATSRDSSYNSPLHF.

This clone showed up just a few times. The read terminates 3 residues ahead of where the CDR3 ends, so the germline J gene completes it. The chain carries TRBV7-6 and TRBJ2-7; TRBD1 agrees at 9 bases. V was clipped by 5 bases and J by 5 bases; unmatched bases: 13. The CDR3 consists of 16 residues. Germline loops: CDR1 SGHVS, CDR2 FNYEAQ. The covered CDR3 bases are TGTGCCAGCAGCGCCAGGACAGGGGACCATAGGGACGAG. Translation gives CASSARTGDHRDE. The whole CDR3 protein is CASSARTGDHRDEQYF. Full variable domain (outside the CDR3, taken from reference TRBV7-6 and TRBJ2-7): GAGVSQSPRYKVTKRGQDVALRCDPISGHVSLYWYRQALGQGPEFLTYFNYEAQQDKSGLPNDRFSAERPEGSISTLTIQRTEQRDSAMYRCASSARTGDHRDEQYFGPGTRLTVT.

This clone was found a few times. The read ends 3 residues shy of where the CDR3 ends; the end is completed using the germline J gene. V gene TRBV19 combines with J gene TRBJ2-4, with a weak D call TRBD2 (6 bases). CDR1 LNHDA and CDR2 SQIVND come from the germline V gene (reference sequence). The CDR3 has 18 residues. V lost 5 bases and J lost 0, with 20 bases in between. The part of the CDR3 DNA that was read is TGTGCCAGTAGTGAAGGACACGCTGGGGGACTAGCCAAAAACATT. Encoded protein: CASSEGHAGGLAKNI. The whole CDR3 is CASSEGHAGGLAKNIQYF.

As concerns this clone: Read sequence stops 3 residues before the CDR3 end, and the germline J gene provides the missing end. The gene calls are TRBV6-1 and TRBJ2-7; TRBD1 agrees at 11 bases. The CDR3 has 14 amino acids. V gave up 4 bases and J gave up 3 bases; unmatched junction bases: 2. In germline, CDR1 is MNHNS, CDR2 SASEGT. CDR3 in amino acids: CASSGGTGGYEQYF. CDR3 DNA (partial): TGTGCCAGCAGTGGCGGGACAGGGGGCTACGAG.

In its sample, this clone was seen a few times. The missing CDR3 end, 3 residues past where the read stops, is filled in from the germline J gene. V gene TRBV20-1 combines with J gene TRBJ2-1, with 8 bases fitting TRBD2. The CDR3 has 16 amino acids. CDR1 is DFQATT and CDR2 is SNEGSKA in the germline V gene (reference sequence). V lost 0 bases to trimming and J lost 4 bases; unmatched junction nucleotides: 8. The chain's CDR3 is CSARDMGSGKYNEQFF. CDR3 DNA (partial): TGCAGTGCTAGAGATATGGGTAGCGGGAAGTACAATGAG.

A few counts support this clone. The read finishes 3 residues shy of the CDR3 end, and the germline J gene is used to complete it. This sequence joins TRBV7-9 and TRBJ1-2, with TRBD1 matching over 9 bases. Trimming removed 5 bases from V and 4 bases from J; junction bases left unmatched: 8. This CDR3 comprises 15 residues. Germline CDR1 reads SEHNR; CDR2 reads FQNEAQ (reference sequence). CDR3 DNA (partial): TGTGCCAGCAGCCTTTTACAGGGGGCCCGCTATGGC. This translates into CASSLLQGARYG. The entire CDR3 protein reads CASSLLQGARYGYTF.

This clone was seen only a few times. The read terminates 3 residues ahead of where the CDR3 ends, so the germline J gene completes it. The V gene is TRBV10-1, the J gene TRBJ2-7, with 9 bases matching TRBD2. The trim removed 3 bases at V and 2 bases at J, leaving 17 bases unmatched. The germline V gene has CDR1 WNHNN and CDR2 SYGVQD (reference sequence). CDR3 size: 19 residues. The DNA read from the CDR3 is TGCGCCAGCAGTGACCCCTCCAGACTAGCGGAGAGGGGGCCCTACGAG. Protein sequence: CASSDPSRLAERGPYE. Given in full, the CDR3 is CASSDPSRLAERGPYEQYF.

This clone was recorded a few times. The read ends 3 residues shy of where the CDR3 ends; the end is completed using the germline J gene. This rearrangement joins TRBV19 to TRBJ1-4, with D perhaps TRBD1 (6 bases). The V gene's germline CDR1 is LNHDA and CDR2 SQIVND (reference sequence). V was pared by 5 bases and J by 5 bases, with 12 bases between. The CDR3 covers 14 residues. CDR3 bases read: TGTGCCAGTAGTCTACAGGGAGGGAATGAAAAA. It specifies CASSLQGGNEK. The CDR3 in its entirety is CASSLQGGNEKLFF.

The sample holds a few counts of this clone. The DNA ends 3 residues before the CDR3 does, and the rest of the CDR3 is filled in from the germline J gene. This chain links TRBV2 with TRBJ2-7, with D perhaps being TRBD1 or TRBD2 (5 bases each). V gave up 5 bases and J gave up 3 bases, with 14 bases separating them. The CDR3 contains 14 residues. Germline V gene data show CDR1 as SNHLY and CDR2 as FYNNEI. CDR3 residues: CASSRGDEVYEQYF. Partial CDR3 DNA: TGTGCCAGCAGTCGAGGGGATGAAGTCTACGAG.